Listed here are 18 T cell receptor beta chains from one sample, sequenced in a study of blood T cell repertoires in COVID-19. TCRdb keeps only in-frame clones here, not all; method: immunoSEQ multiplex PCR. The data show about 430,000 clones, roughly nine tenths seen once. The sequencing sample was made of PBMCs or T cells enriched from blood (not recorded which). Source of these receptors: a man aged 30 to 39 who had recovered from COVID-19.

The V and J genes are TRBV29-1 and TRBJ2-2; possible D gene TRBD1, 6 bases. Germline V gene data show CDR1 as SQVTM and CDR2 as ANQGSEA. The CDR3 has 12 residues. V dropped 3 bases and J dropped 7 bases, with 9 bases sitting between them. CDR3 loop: CSVEEGGGELFF. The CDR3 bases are TGCAGCGTTGAGGAAGGGGGCGGGGAGCTGTTTTTT.

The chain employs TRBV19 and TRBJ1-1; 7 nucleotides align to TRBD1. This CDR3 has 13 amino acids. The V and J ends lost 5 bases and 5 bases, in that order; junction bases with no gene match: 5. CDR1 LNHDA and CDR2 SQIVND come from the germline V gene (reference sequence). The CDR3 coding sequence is TGTGCCAGTAGTGTAAACAGGGGTACTGAAGCTTTCTTT. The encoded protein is CASSVNRGTEAFF.

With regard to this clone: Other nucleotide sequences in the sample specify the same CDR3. In DNA form, the CDR3 reads TGTGCCAGCAGTTTAAAGGGGAATCAGCCCCAGCATTTT. This gives the protein CASSLKGNQPQHF. V gene TRBV12-3 or TRBV12-4 combines with J gene TRBJ1-5; possible D gene TRBD1, 5 bases. This CDR3 contains 13 residues. V was shortened by 2 bases and J by 4 bases, with 6 bases between the two germline ends.

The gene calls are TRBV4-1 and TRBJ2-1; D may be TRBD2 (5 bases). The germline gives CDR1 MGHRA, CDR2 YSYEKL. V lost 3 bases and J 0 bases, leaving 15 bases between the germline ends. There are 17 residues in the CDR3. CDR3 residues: CASSHLPGMSSYNEQFF. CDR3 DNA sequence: TGCGCCAGCAGCCACCTACCCGGGATGAGCTCCTACAATGAGCAGTTCTTC.

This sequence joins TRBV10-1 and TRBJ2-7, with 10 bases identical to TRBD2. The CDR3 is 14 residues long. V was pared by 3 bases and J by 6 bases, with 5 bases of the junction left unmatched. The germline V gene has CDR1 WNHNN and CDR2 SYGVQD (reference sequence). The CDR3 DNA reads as TGCGCCAGCAGTGACAAGCGGGAGGGCCTCGAGCAGTACTTC. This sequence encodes CASSDKREGLEQYF.

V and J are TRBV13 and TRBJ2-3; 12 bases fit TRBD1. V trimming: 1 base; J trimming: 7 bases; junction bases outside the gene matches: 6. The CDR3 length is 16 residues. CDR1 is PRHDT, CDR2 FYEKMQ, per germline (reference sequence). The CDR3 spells CASSLDGTGGRNTQYF. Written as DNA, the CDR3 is TGTGCCAGCAGCTTAGACGGGACAGGGGGCAGGAATACGCAGTATTTT. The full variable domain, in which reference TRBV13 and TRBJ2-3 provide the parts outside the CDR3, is AAGVIQSPRHLIKEKRETATLKCYPIPRHDTVYWYQQGPGQDPQFLISFYEKMQSDKGSIPDRFSAQQFSDYHSELNMSSLELGDSALYFCASSLDGTGGRNTQYFGPGTRLTVL.

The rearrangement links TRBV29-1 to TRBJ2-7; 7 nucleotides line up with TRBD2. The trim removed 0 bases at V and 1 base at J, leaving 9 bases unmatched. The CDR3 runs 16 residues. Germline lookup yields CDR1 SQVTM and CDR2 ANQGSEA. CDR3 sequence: CSVEDQGGRGSYEQYF. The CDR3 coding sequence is TGCAGCGTTGAAGATCAGGGAGGGCGGGGGTCCTACGAGCAGTACTTC.

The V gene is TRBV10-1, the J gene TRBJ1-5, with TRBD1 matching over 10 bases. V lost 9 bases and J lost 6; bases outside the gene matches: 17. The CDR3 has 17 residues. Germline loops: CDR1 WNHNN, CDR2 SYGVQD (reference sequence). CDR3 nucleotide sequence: TGCGCCAGGGTCCCGGGACAGGGGTCTCCAGGGAGTCAGCCCCAGCATTTT. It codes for CARVPGQGSPGSQPQHF.

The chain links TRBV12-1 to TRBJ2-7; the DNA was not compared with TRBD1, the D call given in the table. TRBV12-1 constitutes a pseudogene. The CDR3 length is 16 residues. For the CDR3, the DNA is TGTGCCAGCAGCACCAATTGGGACAAAAGCTCCTACGAGCAGTACTTC. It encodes CASSTNWDKSSYEQYF.

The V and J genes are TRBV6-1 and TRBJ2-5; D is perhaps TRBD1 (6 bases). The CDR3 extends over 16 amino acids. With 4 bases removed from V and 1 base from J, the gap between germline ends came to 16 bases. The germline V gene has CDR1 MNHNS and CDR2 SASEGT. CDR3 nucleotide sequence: TGTGCCAGCAGTGCCTTAAAGGACAGTTTCCAAGAGACCCAGTACTTC. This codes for CASSALKDSFQETQYF.

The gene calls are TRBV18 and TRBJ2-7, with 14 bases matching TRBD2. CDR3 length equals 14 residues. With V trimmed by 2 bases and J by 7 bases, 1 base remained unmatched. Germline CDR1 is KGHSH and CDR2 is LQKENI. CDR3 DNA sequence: TGTGCCAGCTCACCAGGGACTAGCGGGAGAGAGCAGTACTTC. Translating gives CASSPGTSGREQYF. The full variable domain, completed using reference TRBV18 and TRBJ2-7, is NAGVMQNPRHLVRRRGQEARLRCSPMKGHSHVYWYRQLPEEGLKFMVYLQKENIIDESGMPKERFSAEFPKEGPSILRIQQVVRGDSAAYFCASSPGTSGREQYFGPGTRLTVT.

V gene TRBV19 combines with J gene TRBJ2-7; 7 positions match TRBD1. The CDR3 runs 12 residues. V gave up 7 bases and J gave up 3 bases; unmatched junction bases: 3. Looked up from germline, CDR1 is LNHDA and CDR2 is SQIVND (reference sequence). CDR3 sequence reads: CASNAGGYEQYF. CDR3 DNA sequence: TGTGCCAGTAACGCAGGGGGCTACGAGCAGTACTTC.

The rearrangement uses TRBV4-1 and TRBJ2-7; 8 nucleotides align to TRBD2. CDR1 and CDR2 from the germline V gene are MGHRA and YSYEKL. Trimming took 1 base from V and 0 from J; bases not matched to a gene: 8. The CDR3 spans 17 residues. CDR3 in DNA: TGCGCCAGCAGCCAAGGAAGAGTAGCGGGGAGCTCCTACGAGCAGTACTTC. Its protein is CASSQGRVAGSSYEQYF.

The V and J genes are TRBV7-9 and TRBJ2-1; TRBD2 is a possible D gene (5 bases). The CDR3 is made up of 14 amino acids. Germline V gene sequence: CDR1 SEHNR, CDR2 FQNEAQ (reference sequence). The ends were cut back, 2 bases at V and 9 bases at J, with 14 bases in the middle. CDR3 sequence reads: CASSLFSSMGEQFF. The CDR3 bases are TGTGCCAGCAGCTTATTCTCTAGCATGGGTGAGCAGTTCTTC.

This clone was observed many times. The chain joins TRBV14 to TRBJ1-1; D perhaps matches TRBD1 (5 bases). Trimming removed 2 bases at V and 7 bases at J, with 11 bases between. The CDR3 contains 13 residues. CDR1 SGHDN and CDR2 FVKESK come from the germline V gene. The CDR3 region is CASSQMGPNEAFF. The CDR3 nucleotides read TGTGCCAGCAGCCAAATGGGGCCGAATGAAGCTTTCTTT.

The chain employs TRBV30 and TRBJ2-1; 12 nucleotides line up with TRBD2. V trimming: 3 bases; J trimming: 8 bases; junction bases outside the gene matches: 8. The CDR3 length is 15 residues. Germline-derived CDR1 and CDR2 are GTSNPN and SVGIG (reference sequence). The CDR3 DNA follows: TGTGCCTGGAGGGTTGGACTAGCGGGAAGGGATGAGCAGTTCTTC. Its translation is CAWRVGLAGRDEQFF.

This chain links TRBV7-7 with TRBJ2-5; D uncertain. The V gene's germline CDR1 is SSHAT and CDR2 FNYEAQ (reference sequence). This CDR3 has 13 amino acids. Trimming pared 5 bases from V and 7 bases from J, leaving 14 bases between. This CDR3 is CASSPSLTGTQYF. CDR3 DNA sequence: TGTGCCAGCAGCCCCTCTCTCACGGGGACCCAGTACTTC.

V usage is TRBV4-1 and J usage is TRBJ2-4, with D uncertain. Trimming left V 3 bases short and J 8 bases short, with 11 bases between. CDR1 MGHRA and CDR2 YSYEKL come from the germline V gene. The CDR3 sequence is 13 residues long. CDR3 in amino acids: CASSHQGVDIQYF. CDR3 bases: TGCGCCAGCAGCCATCAAGGAGTGGACATTCAGTACTTC.